The rows below give T cell receptor beta chains drawn from one sample of a study of T-cell reconstitution after alpha-beta-depleted transplantation in children. TCRdb itself ran the PCR reads through MiXCR, one entry per CDR3 protein. The sample holds approximately 350,000 distinct CDR3 sequences; around 16% are singletons and the top ten take around 41%. Sequenced here: PBMCs, mostly from graft donor cells, sampled 360 days after TCRalphabeta/CD19-depleted stem cell transplant. These receptors were taken from a male patient between 2 and 10 years old who had a stem cell transplant for acute lymphoblastic leukemia, so the T cells may come from the graft donor. Each CDR3 is given with its conserved first and last residue. The D gene is left open where the match is weak. Clone sizes are given selectively: once, few, many, or a class where the clone is expanded.

TRBJ2-3,few,TRBV7-9,-,TGTGCCAGCTCCCTCTTCGGGGGAGAGGACTCAGATACGCAGTATTTT,CASSLFGGEDSDTQYF
TRBJ1-1,few,TRBV12-3/TRBV12-4,-,TGTGCCAGCAGTTTAGGTGGGGGGCGAGGAACTGAAGCTTTCTTT,CASSLGGGRGTEAFF
TRBJ1-1,few,TRBV14,-,TGTGCCAGCAGCCAACAGGGGAACACTGAAGCTTTCTTT,CASSQQGNTEAFF
TRBJ2-7,few,TRBV4-2,TRBD2,TGTGCCAGCAGCCAGCGGGGGGCCCCCTACTCCTACGAGCAGTACTTC,CASSQRGAPYSYEQYF
TRBJ2-1,-,TRBV29-1,TRBD2,TGCAGCGTTGAGTATGAGACTAGCGTCAATGAGCAGTTCTTC,CSVEYETSVNEQFF
TRBJ2-5,few,TRBV29-1,-,TGCAGCGTTGCGCCGATTGGGGAAGAGACCCAGTACTTC,CSVAPIGEETQYF
TRBJ1-5,few,TRBV7-8,TRBD1,TGTGCCACCTCGGAGGGAGGGACAGCAGTCAATCAGCCCCAGCATTTT,CATSEGGTAVNQPQHF
TRBJ2-3,few,TRBV3-1,-,TGTGCCAGCAGCCAAGTGGCCCCGCCAGATACGCAGTATTTT,CASSQVAPPDTQYF
TRBJ2-2,-,TRBV4-3,-,TGCGCCAGCAGCCCACTAGTATTGGGGACCGGGGAGCTGTTTTTT,CASSPLVLGTGELFF
TRBJ2-7,-,TRBV10-3,-,TGTGCCATCAGCTCCTCAAGAGGGTCCTACGAGCAGTACTTC,CAISSSRGSYEQYF
TRBJ1-5,-,TRBV6-2/TRBV6-3,-,TGTGCCAGCAGTTACTCTGGGCAGGGGAATCAGCCCCAGCATTTT,CASSYSGQGNQPQHF
TRBJ2-5,many,TRBV12-3/TRBV12-4,-,TGTGCCAGCAGAAGTGACGGTCGTACCCAGTACTTC,CASRSDGRTQYF
TRBJ1-3,few,TRBV12-3/TRBV12-4,-,TGTGCCAGCAGTTTAGAACGGATTTCTGGAAACACCATATATTTT,CASSLERISGNTIYF
TRBJ2-5,many,TRBV5-1,-,TGTGCCAGCAGTTACCAAGAGACCCAGTACTTC,CASSYQETQYF
TRBJ2-7,few,TRBV4-3,-,TGCGCCAGCAGCCAAGATCGAGCGGAAGAGCAGTACTTC,CASSQDRAEEQYF
TRBJ2-3,-,TRBV27,-,TGTGCCAGCAGTTTAGACAGGTCGAGGACAGATACGCAGTATTTT,CASSLDRSRTDTQYF
TRBJ2-5,many,TRBV14,-,TGTGCCAGCAGCCAGGGCCAGGCAGTGAAGACCCAGTACTTC,CASSQGQAVKTQYF
TRBJ2-3,-,TRBV18,-,TGTGCCAGCTCACCAAAGATTGAGTTCCATCAGTATTTT,CASSPKIEFHQYF
TRBJ2-3,few,TRBV7-8,-,TGTGCCAGCAGCCGAGGGAGCGGTAGCACAGATACGCAGTATTTT,CASSRGSGSTDTQYF
TRBJ2-2,few,TRBV29-1,-,TGCAGCGTGGGAATATCGAACACCGGGGAGCTGTTTTTT,CSVGISNTGELFF
TRBJ2-1,few,TRBV7-8,TRBD2,TGTGCCAGCAGCTCTAGCGGGAGGGCCGCCTACAATGAGCAGTTCTTC,CASSSSGRAAYNEQFF
TRBJ2-5,few,TRBV4-3,TRBD1,TGCGCCAGCAGCCAAGGGCCGGGACAGGGGGCGATTAGGGCCGAGACCCAGTACTTC,CASSQGPGQGAIRAETQYF
TRBJ1-2,many,TRBV28,-,TGTGCCAGCAGTCCTACAGGGTCGGGCTATGGCTACACCTTC,CASSPTGSGYGYTF
TRBJ2-2,many,TRBV12-3/TRBV12-4,-,TGTGCCAGCAGCAAGCAGCGACCGAACACCGGGGAGCTGTTTTTT,CASSKQRPNTGELFF
TRBJ2-3,-,TRBV19,-,TGTGCCAGTAGGGAGACACGAAGTACAGATACGCAGTATTTT,CASRETRSTDTQYF
TRBJ2-1,-,TRBV28,-,TGTGCCAGCAGTTTAAACGGGGCGCAGTTCTTC,CASSLNGAQFF
TRBJ2-7,-,TRBV29-1,-,TGCAGCGCCGCCCAGGACGCCTACGAGCAGTACTTC,CSAAQDAYEQYF
TRBJ2-6,few,TRBV10-3,-,TGTGCCATCAGTGGTACTGGGGCCAACGTCCTGACTTTC,CAISGTGANVLTF
TRBJ2-7,few,TRBV28,-,TGTGCCAGCAGTTTGCTCTCTGGCGAGCAGTACTTC,CASSLLSGEQYF
TRBJ2-2,-,TRBV4-2,-,TGTGCCAGCAGCCAAGAGGGCCTTAGGACCGGGGAGCTGTTTTTT,CASSQEGLRTGELFF
TRBJ2-7,few,TRBV29-1,-,TGCAGCGCCCGGGACGGGCACTCCTACGAGCAGTACTTC,CSARDGHSYEQYF
TRBJ2-1,-,TRBV4-3,TRBD1,TGCGCCAGCAGCTGGGACAGGGTCTCCTACAATGAGCAGTTCTTC,CASSWDRVSYNEQFF
TRBJ2-7,-,TRBV11-1,-,TGTGCCAGCAGCACAGGCCGTGGCGAGCAGTACTTC,CASSTGRGEQYF
TRBJ1-5,-,TRBV15,-,TGTGCCACCAGCAGAGATCCCGGCGGCTGGATAACAAACAATCAGCCCCAGCATTTT,CATSRDPGGWITNNQPQHF
TRBJ1-3,few,TRBV30,-,TGTGCCTGGAGTGTACGGGAGCCTGGAAACACCATATATTTT,CAWSVREPGNTIYF
TRBJ2-2,-,TRBV2,-,TGTGCCAGCGTGGGCCCGGGCACCGGGGAGCTGTTTTTT,CASVGPGTGELFF
TRBJ2-7,many,TRBV7-9,TRBD1,TGTGCCAGCAGCCCAAGACAGGGCCTCTCCTACGAGCAGTACTTC,CASSPRQGLSYEQYF
TRBJ2-1,-,TRBV2,-,TGTGCCAGCAGGAAAGGGCGGGCCCGAGACAATGAGCAGTTCTTC,CASRKGRARDNEQFF
TRBJ2-3,few,TRBV6-5,TRBD2,TGTGCCAGCAGTTACGCAGTCCCGGGACTAGCGGGAGTCGCAGATACGCAGTATTTT,CASSYAVPGLAGVADTQYF
TRBJ2-7,-,TRBV6-5,-,TGTGCCAGCAGTTACATAATAGAGCTACCGACTAGTTTGGGTGAGCAGTACTTC,CASSYIIELPTSLGEQYF
TRBJ2-3,few,TRBV24-1,TRBD2,TGTGCCACCAGTGCCCTTGGACTAGCGGACAGCACAGATACGCAGTATTTT,CATSALGLADSTDTQYF
TRBJ2-5,few,TRBV11-1,TRBD1,TGTGCCAGCAGCTCGCCGGGACAGCGACCGAAGTACCAAGAGACCCAGTACTTC,CASSSPGQRPKYQETQYF
TRBJ2-2,-,TRBV6-2/TRBV6-3,TRBD2,TGTGCCAGCAGCCCCGGTTGGCGGGAGGTTGACGGGGAGCTGTTTTTT,CASSPGWREVDGELFF
TRBJ2-7,-,TRBV4-2,TRBD2,TGTGCCAGCAGCCAGCAACTAGCGATCGCATACGAGCAGTACTTC,CASSQQLAIAYEQYF
TRBJ1-5,few,TRBV5-4,-,TGTGCCAGCAGCTTGGATATGGGCGATCAGCCCCAGCATTTT,CASSLDMGDQPQHF
TRBJ2-7,-,TRBV20-1,-,TGCAGTGCTAAATTCGGCAGGCGATCGTCCTACGAGCAGTACTTC,CSAKFGRRSSYEQYF
TRBJ1-4,-,TRBV20-1,TRBD1,TGCAGTGCTACTCCCACTCCACAGGGGGGAGTTGAAAAACTGTTTTTT,CSATPTPQGGVEKLFF